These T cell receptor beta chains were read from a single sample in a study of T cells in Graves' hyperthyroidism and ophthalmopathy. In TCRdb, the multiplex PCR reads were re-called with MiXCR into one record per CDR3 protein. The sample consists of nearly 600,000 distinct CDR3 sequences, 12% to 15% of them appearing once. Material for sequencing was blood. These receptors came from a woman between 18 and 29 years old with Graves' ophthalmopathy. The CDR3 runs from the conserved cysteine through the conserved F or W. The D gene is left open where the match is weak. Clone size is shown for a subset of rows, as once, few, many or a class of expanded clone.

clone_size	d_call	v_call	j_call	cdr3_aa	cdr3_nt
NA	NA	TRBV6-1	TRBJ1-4	CASSPRSGGEKLFF	TGTGCCAGCAGTCCCCGGTCAGGCGGTGAAAAACTGTTTTTT
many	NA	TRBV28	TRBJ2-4	CASSLGASGRVPKNIQYF	TGTGCCAGCAGCCTTGGGGCAAGCGGCAGGGTCCCCAAAAACATTCAGTACTTC
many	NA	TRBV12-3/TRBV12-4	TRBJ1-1	CALAPGSSGAEAFF	TGTGCCCTAGCACCGGGTAGCAGCGGCGCTGAAGCTTTCTTT
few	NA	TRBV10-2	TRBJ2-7	CASSEPGRLVERQGAYEQYF	TGCGCCAGCAGTGAACCCGGTCGGTTGGTAGAGCGGCAGGGTGCCTACGAGCAATACTTC
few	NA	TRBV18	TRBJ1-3	CASSPREGPGNTIYF	TGTGCCAGCTCACCCCGAGAGGGGCCTGGAAACACCATATATTTT
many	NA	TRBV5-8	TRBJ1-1	CASRKALGVEAFF	TGTGCCAGCAGGAAAGCGTTGGGGGTTGAAGCTTTCTTT
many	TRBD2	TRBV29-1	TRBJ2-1	CSFGLAGGITSYNEQFF	TGCAGCTTCGGACTAGCGGGAGGCATAACCTCCTACAATGAGCAGTTCTTC
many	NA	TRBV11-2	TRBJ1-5	CASSLVGGVSNQPQHF	TGTGCCAGCAGCTTAGTCGGCGGGGTAAGCAATCAGCCCCAGCATTTT
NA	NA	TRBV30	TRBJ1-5	CAWGFGAKGQPQHF	TGTGCCTGGGGTTTTGGGGCAAAGGGTCAGCCCCAGCATTTT
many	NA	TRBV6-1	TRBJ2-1	CASGTRVYNEQFF	TGTGCCAGCGGAACTCGGGTCTACAATGAGCAGTTCTTC
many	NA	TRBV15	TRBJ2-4	CATSRDRILAKNIQYF	TGTGCCACCAGCAGAGACCGGATATTAGCCAAAAACATTCAGTACTTC
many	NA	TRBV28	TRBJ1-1	CASSLEGSEAFF	TGTGCCAGCAGTCTGGAGGGATCTGAAGCTTTCTTT
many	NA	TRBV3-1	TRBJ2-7	CASSQDFSGEQYF	TGTGCCAGCAGCCAAGACTTCTCAGGAGAGCAGTACTTC
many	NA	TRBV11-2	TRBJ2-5	CASSLGQVEAQYF	TGTGCCAGCAGCTTGGGGCAGGTCGAGGCCCAGTACTTC
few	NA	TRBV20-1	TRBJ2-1	CSARDPGVDNEQFF	TGCAGTGCTAGAGACCCGGGAGTTGACAATGAGCAGTTCTTC
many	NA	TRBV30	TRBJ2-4	CAWSPSKNIQYF	TGTGCCTGGAGTCCCAGTAAAAACATTCAGTACTTC
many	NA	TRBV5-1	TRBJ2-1	CASSLVDPGDNEQFF	TGCGCCAGCAGCTTGGTGGACCCGGGTGACAATGAGCAGTTCTTC
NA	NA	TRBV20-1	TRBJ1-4	CSASRVRNEKLFF	TGCAGTGCTAGTCGCGTCCGCAATGAAAAACTGTTTTTT
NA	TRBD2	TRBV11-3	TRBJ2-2	CASSLEWTSVTGELFF	TGTGCCAGCAGCTTAGAATGGACTAGTGTCACCGGGGAGCTGTTTTTT
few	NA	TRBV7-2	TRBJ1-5	CASSSTGGGEIGQPQHF	TGTGCCAGCAGCTCCACGGGGGGTGGGGAGATCGGTCAGCCCCAGCATTTT
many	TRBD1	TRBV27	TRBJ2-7	CASSLRASPGQGGNEQYF	TGTGCCAGCAGTTTAAGAGCATCCCCGGGACAGGGAGGAAACGAGCAGTACTTC
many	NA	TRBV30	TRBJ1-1	CASDLGGRNTEAFF	TGTGCCTCAGACCTGGGGGGGCGGAACACTGAAGCTTTCTTT
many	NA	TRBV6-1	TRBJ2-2	CASRGWDNGELFF	TGTGCCAGCAGAGGGTGGGACAACGGGGAGCTGTTTTTT
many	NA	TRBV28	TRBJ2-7	CASSWPSRGSGTYEQYF	TGTGCCAGCAGTTGGCCCTCCAGGGGCTCGGGCACCTACGAGCAGTACTTC
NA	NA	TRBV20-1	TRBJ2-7	CSATSWAYEQYF	TGCAGTGCAACTAGCTGGGCCTACGAGCAGTACTTC
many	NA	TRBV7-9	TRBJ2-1	CASSLSGFSYNEQFF	TGTGCCAGCAGCTTATCGGGCTTCTCCTACAATGAGCAGTTCTTC
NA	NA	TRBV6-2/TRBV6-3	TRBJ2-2	CASGGELFF	TGTGCCAGCGGAGGGGAGCTGTTTTTT
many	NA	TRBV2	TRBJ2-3	CASGGPGDTQYF	TGTGCCAGCGGGGGACCGGGGGATACGCAGTATTTT
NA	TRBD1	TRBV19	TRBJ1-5	CASSMDRDRGKPQHF	TGTGCCAGTAGTATGGACCGGGACAGGGGGAAGCCCCAGCATTTT
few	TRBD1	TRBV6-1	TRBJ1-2	CASSRSGTGKPYGYTF	TGTGCCAGCAGCCGAAGTGGGACAGGGAAACCCTATGGCTACACCTTC
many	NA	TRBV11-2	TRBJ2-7	CASSLAPLGLAGYEQYF	TGTGCCAGCAGCTTAGCGCCCCTCGGGTTGGCCGGCTACGAGCAGTACTTC